This T cell receptor (beta chain) was identified in a study of T cell responses to AZD1222 COVID-19 vaccine. This CDR3 has 16 residues. V lost 1 base to trimming and J lost 7 bases, with 19 bases between them. CDR1 is SGHTA, CDR2 FQGNSA, per germline. The assay was immunoSEQ multiplex PCR, and TCRdb's table has in-frame clones only and misses some. This table holds about 130,000 clones, over 75% found once. This TCR derives from an adult in good health. Sequenced here: peripheral blood, sampled on day 0 of AZD1222 vaccination. The V call is TRBV7-2, the J call TRBJ1-1; D possibly corresponds to TRBD1 (5 bases). The CDR3 DNA sequence: TGTGCCAGCAGCTTAGTTGGTCAGGGTACCGGTGGTGAAGCTTTCTTT. Protein: CASSLVGQGTGGEAFF.